These 6 T cell receptor beta chains came from one sample sequenced in a study of sequential checkpoint blockade in melanoma. As to treatment: randomized to nivolumab then ipilimumab (arm A) or the reverse (arm B). Data came from immunoSEQ multiplex PCR; TCRdb stores just in-frame clones and leaves some out. Of over 10,000 clones in the sample, roughly 81% are singletons; the top ten hold about 18%. The source material was CD8+ T cells sorted from blood (inferred from file names), sampled from a patient given nivolumab and ipilimumab in sequence. The receptors were sampled from a human donor with melanoma.

The chain is built from TRBV5-1 and TRBJ2-1, with D perhaps matching TRBD2 (5 bases). V lost 3 bases to trimming and J lost 3 bases, with 22 bases between them. The CDR3 sequence is 18 residues long. Germline V gives CDR1 SGHRS, CDR2 YFSETQ. CDR3 loop: CASSSEAALGVGYNEQFF. CDR3 nucleotides: TGCGCCAGCAGCTCGGAAGCGGCACTAGGAGTTGGCTACAATGAGCAGTTCTTC.

This clone was detected a few times. CDR3 region: CASSISRGLNEQYF. CDR3 in DNA: TGTGCCAGTAGTATCTCGAGGGGGTTAAACGAGCAGTACTTC. The chain carries TRBV19 and TRBJ2-7; tentative D call: TRBD1 (6 bases). The CDR3 is made up of 14 amino acids. With 3 bases removed from V and 5 bases from J, the gap between germline ends came to 14 bases. Germline V CDR1 and CDR2: LNHDA, SQIVND (reference sequence).

CDR3 loop: CASRTGGHGYTF. The CDR3 DNA sequence: TGTGCCAGCAGGACAGGGGGCCATGGCTACACCTTC. V and J are TRBV6-5 and TRBJ1-2; 10 bases fit TRBD1. The trim removed 6 bases at V and 6 bases at J, leaving 1 base unmatched. CDR3 length: 12 amino acids. Germline values: CDR1 MNHEY, CDR2 SVGAGI.

This sequence joins TRBV7-9 and TRBJ2-2, with D unresolved. V was shortened by 1 base and J by 4 bases, with 10 bases between the two germline ends. The CDR3 has 15 residues. The germline gives CDR1 SEHNR, CDR2 FQNEAQ (reference sequence). The CDR3 DNA reads TGTGCCAGCAGCTTAGTGCTAGGCGGCACCGGGGAGCTGTTTTTT. Its protein is CASSLVLGGTGELFF.

This clone counts as medium-sized. The rearrangement uses TRBV18 and TRBJ2-1, with TRBD1 as a possible D gene (5 bases). The CDR3 is 14 residues long. CDR1 is KGHSH, CDR2 LQKENI, per germline. The germline V and J ends were trimmed by 3 bases and 3 bases, with 9 bases remaining between them. The CDR3 loop is CASSPAGYYNEQFF. DNA of the CDR3: TGTGCCAGCTCACCGGCAGGGTACTACAATGAGCAGTTCTTC.

This clone was seen a single time. The chain has TRBV28 and TRBJ1-5, with D possibly being TRBD1 (6 bases). The germline V and J ends were trimmed by 3 bases and 7 bases, with 16 bases remaining between them. The CDR3 contains 15 residues. Per germline, CDR1 MDHEN and CDR2 SYDVKM. This chain's CDR3 is CASSLTGPNSQPQHF. In DNA, the CDR3 is TGTGCCAGCAGTTTGACAGGACCTAATTCGCAGCCCCAGCATTTT.